The present TCR beta chain was sequenced within a study of T cells in narcolepsy. The CDR3 extends over 12 amino acids. Germline V gene data show CDR1 as SQVTM and CDR2 as ANQGSEA. General study points: Blood of same and different patients, but not healthy controls, reportedly held recurring autoreactive clonotypes.

The method was immunoSEQ multiplex PCR; TCRdb's version includes in-frame clones alone and lacks a portion of them. The data contain 18,000 or so clones, 85% to 90% of them singletons. Regarding this clone: The antigen remains undetermined. One end of the junction fails to match germline, which may point to a read error. Other DNA variants within this sample encode the same CDR3.

Sequenced material: memory (CD45RA-) CD4+ T cells from blood. This chain uses TRBV29-1 with TRBJ1-1, with D possibly TRBD1 on 5 matching bases. The sequence was obtained from a human donor in good health. CDR3 in DNA: TGCAGCGTTCTTAGGGGCGGCACTGAGGCTTTCTTT. Its protein is CSVLRGGTEAFF.